Following are 6 T cell receptor beta chains from one sample sequenced in a study of T cell clonotyping in hematopoietic cell transplantation. Repertoires were generated with immunoSEQ multiplex PCR, while TCRdb's copy carries only in-frame clones and drops some. The sample has over 25,000 clones, around nine tenths seen once. This material consisted of PBMCs, taken 100 days after allogeneic stem cell transplant. The receptor source for this set is a female patient in her fifties who had an allogeneic stem cell transplant from a related donor, so the T cells may come from the graft donor. Some clones in this sample may be carry-over from other donors' samples.

This chain uses TRBV5-6 with TRBJ2-1; unclear D gene. This CDR3 region has 15 residues. Trimming shortened V by 2 bases and J by 0 bases, and 9 bases separated the two germline ends. Looked up from germline, CDR1 is SGHDT and CDR2 is YYEEEE. The CDR3 bases are TGTGCCAGCAGCTTCGACTGGAGCTCCTACAATGAGCAGTTCTTC. Its protein is CASSFDWSSYNEQFF.

The genes are TRBV6-1 and TRBJ1-5, with D perhaps matching TRBD1 (5 bases). With 9 bases removed from V and 4 bases from J, the gap between germline ends came to 13 bases. CDR3 size: 13 residues. The germline gives CDR1 MNHNS, CDR2 SASEGT. For the CDR3, the DNA is TGTGCCAGTAGGGGAGGGTTTAATCAGCCCCAGCATTTT. Protein sequence: CASRGGFNQPQHF.

This clone was observed a single time. The chain has TRBV6-5 and TRBJ2-3; TRBD1 aligns across 8 bases. The CDR3 sequence is 13 residues long. CDR1 MNHEY and CDR2 SVGAGI come from the germline V gene. Trimming at V came to 6 bases and at J to 6 bases, leaving 5 bases not matched to a gene. DNA for the CDR3: TGTGCCAGCAGGCAACCAGGGGGCGATACGCAGTATTTT. Protein product: CASRQPGGDTQYF.

The chain combines TRBV9 with TRBJ1-2; 8 nucleotides line up with TRBD1. The CDR3 has 15 amino acids. Germline V gene sequence: CDR1 SGDLS, CDR2 YYNGEE. With 4 bases clipped from V and 0 bases from J, the junction kept 5 bases outside the gene matches. The DNA for the CDR3 is TGTGCCAGCAGCCCCCGGGACAGGCCTAACTATGGCTACACCTTC. Protein: CASSPRDRPNYGYTF.

V usage is TRBV4-1 and J usage is TRBJ2-3, with D perhaps matching TRBD2 (7 bases). V shed 0 bases and J shed 2 bases, with 15 bases lying between them. CDR3 size: 17 residues. Germline V gives CDR1 MGHRA, CDR2 YSYEKL. The CDR3 loop reads CASSQDRWGGPTDTQYF. Written as DNA, the CDR3 is TGCGCCAGCAGCCAAGATCGGTGGGGGGGCCCCACAGATACGCAGTATTTT.

The gene calls are TRBV30 and TRBJ2-5; tentative D call: TRBD2 (5 bases). The CDR3 runs 15 residues. Trimming left V 0 bases short and J 5 bases short, with 16 bases between. Germline values: CDR1 GTSNPN, CDR2 SVGIG (reference sequence). The CDR3 region has the DNA TGTGCCTGGAGTGTAAGCGGAAGCAGAGGGGAGACCCAGTACTTC. It specifies CAWSVSGSRGETQYF.